This record covers a single TCR beta chain. Its antigen is undetermined. These data come from a study of cytomegalovirus exposure and HLA in healthy donors. For the study at large: The 100 to 150 validation repertoires were reported in a later analysis to have been generated on the same platform as the approximately 700 first-cohort repertoires.

The CDR3 loop spans 15 amino acids. Germline trimming cut 4 bases from V and 4 bases from J; bases unmatched to any gene: 8. Germline CDR1 is SGHNT and CDR2 is YYREEE (reference sequence). Assay used: immunoSEQ multiplex PCR; TCRdb lists only in-frame clones, some missing. The data hold under 200,000 clones, with around 92% observed a single time. Whole-study findings and limits: Rare sequences made up most TCRs, while some public TCRs were found in many donors. A few chains tied to CMV proved CMV antigen-specific in vitro.

Separation from the approximately 660-subject first cohort characterized the roughly 120-subject validation cohort, to which the donors belonged. This TCR came from a woman between 18 and 29 years old in good health and CMV-seropositive. The material sequenced was PBMCs. The genes are TRBV5-4 and TRBJ2-3; 8 bases map to TRBD2. CDR3 sequence (DNA): TGTGCCAGCAGCCGGCGGGAGGAGTCCGCAGATACGCAGTATTTT. Translated, it gives CASSRREESADTQYF.